The T cell receptor beta chain under discussion was sequenced for a study of T cells of healthy individuals. Via MiXCR, TCRdb re-called the 5' RACE reads, giving one row per CDR3 protein. This sample carries 100,000 or so distinct CDR3 sequences, 17% of them seen once, and the ten largest clones take 6.2%. This clonotype was detected once. The V segment lost 5 bases and the J segment 3 bases; nucleotides outside the gene matches: 8. The CDR3 is 17 residues long. The clonotype was recovered from a human donor in good health. This chain joins TRBV23-1 and TRBJ2-2, with TRBD2 matching over 11 bases. TRBV23-1 is noted as an ORF with a role that remains uncertain. The DNA for the CDR3 is TGCGCCAGCAGTTTACTAGCGGGAGTTAAGTACACCGGGGAGCTGTTTTTT. This gives the protein CASSLLAGVKYTGELFF.